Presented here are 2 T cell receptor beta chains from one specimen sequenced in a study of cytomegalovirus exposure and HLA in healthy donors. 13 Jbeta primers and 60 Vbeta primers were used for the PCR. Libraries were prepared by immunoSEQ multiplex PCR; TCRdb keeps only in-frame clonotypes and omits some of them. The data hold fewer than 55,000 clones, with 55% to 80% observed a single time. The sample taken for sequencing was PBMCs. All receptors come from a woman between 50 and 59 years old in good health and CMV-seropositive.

The CDR3 bases are TGTGCCAGCCACGAGTCAGGGTACTACAATGAGCAGTTCTTC. As protein: CASHESGYYNEQFF. The chain employs TRBV28 and TRBJ2-1, with D possibly TRBD1 on 5 matching bases. This CDR3 has 14 residues. Germline V lookup: CDR1 MDHEN, CDR2 SYDVKM. V lost 8 bases and J lost 3, with 14 bases in between.

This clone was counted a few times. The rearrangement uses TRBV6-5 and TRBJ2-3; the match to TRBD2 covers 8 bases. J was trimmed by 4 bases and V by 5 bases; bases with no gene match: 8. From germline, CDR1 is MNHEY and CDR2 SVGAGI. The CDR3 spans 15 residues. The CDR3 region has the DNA TGTGCCAGCAGTCGGGCGGGGGGCTCCGCAGATACGCAGTATTTT. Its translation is CASSRAGGSADTQYF.